Shown below are 22 T cell receptor beta chains from a single sample sequenced in a study of shared clonotypes between healthy human individuals (dated by TCRdb to about 2020). CD8 naive samples consisted of CD45RO-negative cells that were positively selected for CCR7, yielding a CD45RA+CCR7+ population without TemRA cells. Preparation of the library involved the immunoSEQ multiplex PCR assay. Entries here come from immuneACCESS through TCRdb and include only in-frame sequences with V and J called. Some clones fail to appear in such tables; in the studies checked, an unresolved V gene covers under half of the shortfall, and the cause of the remainder is unknown. Across this sample there are about 820,000 clones, with 80% to 95% seen only once. The ten largest clones capture 24% of the sample. Source material: naive CD8+ T cells sorted from blood. Explained via the paper, the cell subset or site label denotes: CD45RA+CCR7+. The receptors stem from a man aged 30-40 years in good health.

The rearrangement links TRBV7-9 to TRBJ2-1; the D gene could be TRBD1 or TRBD2 (5 bases each). Germline lookup yields CDR1 SEHNR and CDR2 FQNEAQ (reference sequence). Trimming shortened V by 5 bases and J by 0 bases, and 11 bases separated the two germline ends. The CDR3 is 15 residues long. The CDR3 DNA follows: TGTGCCAGCAGCCCCCGGGACCGCTCCTACAATGAGCAGTTCTTC. Protein: CASSPRDRSYNEQFF.

The rearrangement uses TRBV9 and TRBJ2-1; D is tentatively TRBD1 or TRBD2 (5 bases each). The CDR3 spans 15 residues. V was shortened by 3 bases and J by 5 bases, with 15 bases between the two germline ends. CDR1 and CDR2 (germline): SGDLS, YYNGEE. The CDR3 spells CASSGGRSLNNEQFF. CDR3 DNA: TGTGCCAGCAGCGGGGGACGGTCTTTGAACAATGAGCAGTTCTTC.

The chain joins TRBV7-9 to TRBJ1-4; D is ambiguous. Germline-derived CDR1 and CDR2 are SEHNR and FQNEAQ (reference sequence). The germline V and J ends were trimmed by 6 bases and 0 bases, with 11 bases remaining between them. The CDR3 consists of 15 residues. DNA of the CDR3: TGTGCCAGCAGGGGATCGCCAGCAACTAATGAAAAACTGTTTTTT. Amino acid sequence: CASRGSPATNEKLFF.

J is TRBJ2-1 and V is TRBV11-2; unclear D gene. This CDR3 is built from 12 residues. Germline V gives CDR1 SGHAT, CDR2 FQNNGV. The V gene lost 3 bases and the J gene lost 8 bases, with 8 bases spanning the gap. CDR3 loop: CASSFREDEQFF. The CDR3, as DNA: TGTGCCAGCAGCTTTCGCGAAGATGAGCAGTTCTTC.

J is TRBJ1-5 and V is TRBV5-1, with D maybe TRBD1 (5 bases). There are 13 residues in the CDR3. Trimming removed 1 base from V and 6 bases from J, with 8 bases in between. From germline, CDR1 is SGHRS and CDR2 YFSETQ. The CDR3 reads CASSLWGGQPQHF. The CDR3 DNA reads as TGCGCCAGCAGCTTGTGGGGGGGTCAGCCCCAGCATTTT.

This chain connects TRBV5-1 to TRBJ1-3; unclear D gene. Looked up from germline, CDR1 is SGHRS and CDR2 is YFSETQ. This CDR3 region has 13 residues. V shed 4 bases and J shed 4 bases, with 9 bases lying between them. The CDR3 reads CASSPVVGNTIYF. The DNA for the CDR3 is TGCGCCAGCAGCCCGGTCGTCGGAAACACCATATATTTT.

The V and J genes are TRBV19 and TRBJ1-1, with D unclear. This CDR3 contains 13 residues. Trimming took off 4 bases at V and 5 bases at J, with 11 bases between the two ends. Germline CDR1 LNHDA, CDR2 SQIVND (reference sequence). The CDR3 reads CASSRTHGTEAFF. The CDR3 bases are TGTGCCAGTAGTAGGACGCACGGGACTGAAGCTTTCTTT.

The chain links TRBV21-1 to TRBJ1-5; the DNA was not used to check the table's D call, TRBD1. TRBV21-1 is classified as a pseudogene. The CDR3 is 15 amino acids. This CDR3 is CASSTTTGGHQPQHF. DNA of the CDR3: TGTGCCAGCAGCACCACGACAGGGGGGCATCAGCCCCAGCATTTT.

On this clone itself: Other DNA sequences within the sample encode an identical CDR3. This chain connects TRBV4-1 to TRBJ1-2, with a possible D match to TRBD1 (6 bases). The germline V gene has CDR1 MGHRA and CDR2 YSYEKL. Deletions cut 1 base from V and 4 bases from J, with 10 bases between. The CDR3 is 14 residues long. The CDR3 spells CASSQAGGAYGYTF. In nucleotides, the CDR3 is TGCGCCAGCAGCCAAGCGGGGGGGGCCTATGGCTACACCTTC.

J is TRBJ1-1 and V is TRBV10-1; tentative D call: TRBD1 (5 bases). The CDR3 length is 13 residues. CDR1 is WNHNN and CDR2 is SYGVQD in the germline V gene (reference sequence). Trimming stripped 0 bases from V and 6 bases from J, with 8 bases between. The CDR3 region is CASSESGDAEAFF. CDR3 bases: TGCGCCAGCAGTGAGTCGGGGGATGCTGAAGCTTTCTTT.

This chain uses TRBV6-1 with TRBJ1-5; TRBD1 is a possible D gene (5 bases). Per the germline V gene, CDR1 is MNHNS and CDR2 is SASEGT. Trimming pared 3 bases from V and 4 bases from J, leaving 16 bases between. The CDR3 covers 16 residues. This CDR3 is CASSDPTGRENQPQHF. The CDR3 coding sequence is TGTGCCAGCAGTGACCCCACCGGCAGGGAGAATCAGCCCCAGCATTTT.

The chain uses TRBV28 and TRBJ2-3, with 8 bases lining up with TRBD2. V gave up 2 bases and J gave up 4 bases; unmatched junction bases: 5. Germline lookup yields CDR1 MDHEN and CDR2 SYDVKM. The CDR3 is made up of 15 amino acids. The CDR3 DNA reads as TGTGCCAGCAGTTTACAGCGGGAGTACTCAGATACGCAGTATTTT. This translates into CASSLQREYSDTQYF.

This clone has a single count. CDR3 sequence reads: CASTWSAGEETQYF. The CDR3 DNA reads TGTGCCAGCACCTGGTCGGCAGGGGAAGAGACCCAGTACTTC. The chain links TRBV2 to TRBJ2-5; possibly TRBD1 for D (6 bases). Germline loops: CDR1 SNHLY, CDR2 FYNNEI. The CDR3 is 14 residues long. V dropped 7 bases and J dropped 3 bases, with 15 bases sitting between them.

CDR3 residues: CAISERTRGRGEQYF. The CDR3 region has the DNA TGTGCCATCAGTGAGAGGACTAGAGGGAGGGGGGAGCAGTACTTC. J is TRBJ2-7 and V is TRBV10-3; possibly TRBD2 for D (7 bases). The CDR3 is made up of 15 amino acids. From germline, CDR1 is ENHRY and CDR2 SYGVKD. V dropped 2 bases and J dropped 7 bases, with 18 bases sitting between them.

The chain couples TRBV27 to TRBJ1-2; 7 bases align to TRBD1. V trimming: 6 bases; J trimming: 8 bases; junction bases outside the gene matches: 18. Germline V gene data show CDR1 as MNHEY and CDR2 as SMNVEV (reference sequence). The CDR3 totals 16 residues. The CDR3 spells CASSEYPGQEVTGYTF. The CDR3 DNA reads as TGTGCCAGCAGCGAATACCCTGGACAGGAGGTAACGGGCTACACCTTC.

This chain connects TRBV6-4 to TRBJ2-2; D may be TRBD1 or TRBD2 (5 bases each). The CDR3 loop spans 15 amino acids. Germline-derived CDR1 and CDR2 are MRHNA and SNTAGT. V lost 9 bases, J lost 6 bases, and 20 bases lay in between. The CDR3 nucleotides are TGTGCCAGTAAATTTCAGGCAGGGAGAGCCGGGGAGCTGTTTTTT. Encoded protein: CASKFQAGRAGELFF.

This clone came up once. This rearrangement joins TRBV28 to TRBJ2-1; 10 positions agree with TRBD1. Per the germline V gene, CDR1 is MDHEN and CDR2 is SYDVKM. CDR3 length: 15 amino acids. The ends lost 3 bases at V and 8 bases at J; junction bases unmatched: 7. The DNA of the CDR3 is TGTGCCAGCAGTTTGCCGGGACAGGGGTGGTATGAGCAGTTCTTC. As protein: CASSLPGQGWYEQFF.

The chain carries TRBV27 and TRBJ2-4, with D maybe TRBD1 (6 bases). The CDR3 is 15 residues long. Trimming left V 4 bases short and J 0 bases short, with 10 bases between. Germline CDR1 MNHEY, CDR2 SMNVEV (reference sequence). CDR3 sequence reads: CASSSDRGAKNIQYF. In DNA, the CDR3 is TGTGCCAGCAGTTCGGACAGAGGAGCCAAAAACATTCAGTACTTC.

The V and J genes are TRBV18 and TRBJ1-1; D is possibly TRBD1 (5 bases). The CDR3 runs to 12 residues. V was cut by 2 bases and J by 7 bases, with 8 bases left in between. Looked up from germline, CDR1 is KGHSH and CDR2 is LQKENI. This chain's CDR3 is CASSPRDFEAFF. As DNA, the CDR3 is TGTGCCAGCTCACCAAGGGACTTTGAAGCTTTCTTT.

The chain employs TRBV6-5 and TRBJ2-3; 9 bases fit TRBD1. CDR1 is MNHEY, CDR2 SVGAGI, per germline. Unmatched junction bases numbered 12, after V lost 6 bases and J lost 8 bases. The CDR3 is 15 amino acids. The CDR3 here is CASSSPGQGIGTQYF. DNA for the CDR3: TGTGCCAGCAGCTCCCCGGGACAGGGTATTGGTACGCAGTATTTT.

This clone showed up just a few times. This CDR3 is also generated by other DNA sequences in the sample. The chain recombines TRBV9 with TRBJ2-1; D is undetermined. The V gene's germline CDR1 is SGDLS and CDR2 YYNGEE. This CDR3 spans 12 amino acids. Trimming took 3 bases from V and 7 from J, leaving 8 bases between them. CDR3 nucleotides: TGTGCCAGCAGCGCCGGTGGGAATGAGCAGTTCTTC. The encoded protein is CASSAGGNEQFF. Full variable domain (remainder filled in from reference TRBV9 and TRBJ2-1): DSGVTQTPKHLITATGQRVTLRCSPRSGDLSVYWYQQSLDQGLQFLIQYYNGEERAKGNILERFSAQQFPDLHSELNLSSLELGDSALYFCASSAGGNEQFFGPGTRLTVL.

This clone has only one observation. The chain is built from TRBV6-1 and TRBJ2-5; no definite D call. This CDR3 contains 14 residues. Germline V CDR1 and CDR2: MNHNS, SASEGT. Deletions cut 3 bases from V and 5 bases from J, with 13 bases between. The CDR3 is CASSEGKGYETQYF. The CDR3 DNA reads as TGTGCCAGCAGTGAGGGTAAAGGGTACGAGACCCAGTACTTC.